One and the same sample provided the 10 T cell receptor beta chains below, sequenced in a study of T cell repertoires in cytomegalovirus infection. Their target antigens are unknown. TCRdb reprocessed the reads via MiXCR and lists one record per CDR3 protein. This table has some 560,000 distinct CDR3 sequences, 40% appearing once. Material: cultured PBMCs, obtained from culture after CMV antigen stimulation. The receptors derive from a human donor in good health (CMV status not recorded). Some clones in this sample may be carry-over from other donors' samples.

The chain uses TRBV7-2 and TRBJ2-7; 9 bases are a match to TRBD2. Germline assignment: CDR1 SGHTA and CDR2 FQGNSA. This CDR3 spans 18 amino acids. The V gene end was trimmed by 5 bases and the J gene end by 3 bases; junction bases not matched to a gene: 17. CDR3 residues: CASSLVRGSGRILYEQYF. In DNA form, the CDR3 reads TGTGCCAGCAGCCTAGTGAGGGGAAGCGGGAGGATTCTCTACGAGCAGTACTTC.

This clonotype was detected a few times. The chain couples TRBV7-2 to TRBJ2-7; TRBD2 might be the D (5 bases). The CDR3 runs to 14 residues. V gave up 5 bases and J gave up 9 bases, with 20 bases separating them. Germline V lookup: CDR1 SGHTA, CDR2 FQGNSA. CDR3 region: CASSIMDSIYGQYF. The DNA of the CDR3 is TGTGCCAGCAGCATAATGGACTCGATTTATGGGCAGTACTTC.

The chain uses TRBV20-1 and TRBJ2-1; the D is unclear. The CDR3 contains 14 residues. Germline V gene data show CDR1 as DFQATT and CDR2 as SNEGSKA (reference sequence). Trimming left V 5 bases short and J 5 bases short, with 16 bases between. CDR3 bases: TGCAGTGCTCTCGCGCTGGGCAGTAACAATGAGCAGTTCTTC. Translation: CSALALGSNNEQFF.

This clonotype was seen more than once but under ten times. The rearrangement uses TRBV7-6 and TRBJ2-2, with D perhaps given as TRBD1 or TRBD2 (5 bases each). Trimming pared 3 bases from V and 4 bases from J, leaving 12 bases between. Germline lookup yields CDR1 SGHVS and CDR2 FNYEAQ. This CDR3 has 15 residues. CDR3: CASSFWGTGTGELFF. The CDR3 nucleotides are TGTGCCAGCAGCTTCTGGGGGACCGGCACCGGGGAGCTGTTTTTT.

This clonotype turned up a few times. The CDR3 DNA reads TGTGCCAGCAGCCCCCGACAGGGTTTAACTGAAGCTTTCTTT. Protein product: CASSPRQGLTEAFF. J is TRBJ1-1 and V is TRBV7-2, with 7 bases that match TRBD1. The CDR3 loop spans 14 amino acids. V lost 5 bases and J lost 5; bases outside the gene matches: 8. Germline V lookup: CDR1 SGHTA, CDR2 FQGNSA. Full variable domain (outside the CDR3, taken from reference TRBV7-2 and TRBJ1-1): GAGVSQSPSNKVTEKGKDVELRCDPISGHTALYWYRQSLGQGLEFLIYFQGNSAPDKSGLPSDRFSAERTGGSVSTLTIQRTQQEDSAVYLCASSPRQGLTEAFFGQGTRLTVV.

The chain recombines TRBV14 with TRBJ2-5; 7 nucleotides line up with TRBD1. The CDR3 is 13 residues long. CDR1 and CDR2 from the germline V gene are SGHDN and FVKESK. V shed 5 bases, J shed 8 bases, and the junction held 8 bases outside the gene matches. The CDR3: CASSYRGAVTQYF. CDR3 DNA sequence: TGTGCCAGCAGCTACAGGGGTGCGGTTACCCAGTACTTC.

The chain couples TRBV19 to TRBJ2-7, with 11 bases that match TRBD1. Germline V gives CDR1 LNHDA, CDR2 SQIVND (reference sequence). The CDR3 has 16 residues. V lost 4 bases and J lost 5; bases outside the gene matches: 10. The CDR3 reads CASSTSGTGGPNEQYF. As DNA, the CDR3 is TGTGCCAGTAGTACCTCCGGGACAGGGGGGCCGAACGAGCAGTACTTC.

This chain links TRBV7-2 with TRBJ2-5, with D perhaps matching TRBD2 (6 bases). The CDR3 covers 16 residues. V was clipped by 5 bases and J by 5 bases, with 21 bases between them. Germline V gene sequence: CDR1 SGHTA, CDR2 FQGNSA. Written as DNA, the CDR3 is TGTGCCAGCAGCAATAGCCCCTACCGGGGGATCGAGACCCAGTACTTC. Protein sequence: CASSNSPYRGIETQYF.

This clonotype was seen only a few times. The V call is TRBV7-2, the J call TRBJ1-2; D is undetermined. Trimming shortened V by 0 bases and J by 7 bases, and 15 bases separated the two germline ends. The CDR3 sequence is 15 residues long. Germline CDR1 and CDR2: SGHTA and FQGNSA. CDR3 sequence reads: CASSLAGADLRGYTF. Written as DNA, the CDR3 is TGTGCCAGCAGCTTAGCGGGTGCGGATCTACGTGGCTACACCTTC.

This clonotype occurred a few times. The V gene is TRBV6-1, the J gene TRBJ1-5, with TRBD1 identical over 7 bases. Germline V gene lookup returns CDR1 MNHNS and CDR2 SASEGT. Trimming took 6 bases from V and 7 from J; bases not matched to a gene: 9. The CDR3 has 14 amino acids. The CDR3 loop reads CASRERQGLQPQHF. CDR3 nucleotides: TGTGCCAGCAGGGAAAGACAGGGTTTACAGCCCCAGCATTTT.